This T cell receptor beta chain derives from a study of CD8+CD57+ T cells in acquired aplastic anemia. The wider study: Recorded DNA amounts for sorted CD4+ and CD8+ cells had an average of around 3.5 ug.

This clonotype has a handful of counts. Its antigen remains unidentified. This CDR3 is built from 16 residues. The V segment lost 8 bases and the J segment 4 bases; nucleotides outside the gene matches: 13. Germline V lookup: CDR1 KGHDR, CDR2 SFDVKD. Genomic DNA provided the template from which TCR beta VDJ and CDR3 profiles were obtained. TCRdb re-derived calls from the reads in MiXCR, one entry per CDR3 protein. The top ten hold 3.5% to 4.5% of the sample, which has 400,000 to 450,000 distinct CDR3 sequences, 55% to 75% seen once. General study points: No significant patient-versus-control difference appeared in CD8+ Simpson's diversity.

The TCR originated in a human donor in good health, serving as a control. Sequencing input: sorted CD4+, CD8+, or CD8+CD57+ T cells (not recorded which) from PBMCs. The chain joins TRBV24-1 to TRBJ1-5; 7 nucleotides match TRBD1. CDR3 residues: CATTRKRDSGNQPQHF. CDR3 sequence (DNA): TGTGCCACCACCCGTAAGCGGGACAGTGGTAATCAGCCCCAGCATTTT.